This TCR beta chain originates from a study of blood T cell repertoires in COVID-19. V was shortened by 4 bases and J by 5 bases, with 11 bases between the two germline ends. In germline, CDR1 is MDHEN, CDR2 SYDVKM. The CDR3 totals 13 residues. Repertoires were generated with immunoSEQ multiplex PCR, while TCRdb's copy carries only in-frame clones and drops some. The sample shows approximately 360,000 clones, approximately 88% of them seen only once. The TCR sequence derives from a woman aged 25 to 45 with acute COVID-19. Source material: PBMCs or T cells enriched from blood (not recorded which). V gene TRBV28 combines with J gene TRBJ1-1, with unresolved D. As DNA, the CDR3 is TGTGCCAGCAGTTGGAGTGCGGGAACTGAAGCTTTCTTT. This encodes CASSWSAGTEAFF.